A single sample gave rise to the 20 T cell receptor beta chains below, sequenced in a study of a mutant IDH1 vaccine in newly diagnosed glioma. Some clones are missing from TCRdb's copy, which holds only in-frame ones; the method was immunoSEQ multiplex PCR. This repertoire shows some 26,000 clones, 82% found once; its top ten account for roughly 18%. Time point noted: week 23, last vaccination. A 20-mer mutant IDH1 peptide at 300 ug was injected subcutaneously with topical imiquimod. No antigen has been assigned to these receptors. The source material was PBMCs, sampled from a glioma patient whose treatment included an IDH1 peptide vaccine. The receptors originated from a woman aged 25 to 39 with glioma.

As regards this clone: The germline gene is not matched at one end of the junction; a read error may be the cause. The rearrangement uses TRBV4-1 and TRBJ1-1; D remains ambiguous. The CDR3 sequence is 15 residues long. Germline values: CDR1 MGHRA, CDR2 YSYEKL. The CDR3 DNA reads TGCGCCAGCAGCCAAGATGCGGGGTTGAAGACTGAAGCTTTCTTT. Protein sequence: CASSQDAGLKTEAFF.

The CDR3: CASSVDGTGAGNTIYF. CDR3 DNA: TGTGCCAGCAGCGTAGACGGGACAGGGGCTGGAAACACCATATATTTT. The V and J genes are TRBV9 and TRBJ1-3; 10 positions agree with TRBD1. This CDR3 spans 16 amino acids. V lost 0 bases, J lost 2 bases, and 2 bases stayed unmatched. Germline V CDR1 and CDR2: SGDLS, YYNGEE.

This chain uses TRBV29-1 with TRBJ2-2; D not certain. V lost 3 bases, J lost 2 bases, and 7 bases lay in between. CDR1 and CDR2 from the germline V gene are SQVTM and ANQGSEA. The length of the CDR3 is 13 residues. The CDR3 DNA sequence: TGCAGCGTTGATTGGGAAAACACCGGGGAGCTGTTTTTT. Its protein product is CSVDWENTGELFF.

The chain has TRBV19 and TRBJ2-1; D is undetermined. In germline, CDR1 is LNHDA, CDR2 SQIVND (reference sequence). There are 16 residues in the CDR3. Trimming removed 1 base from V and 0 bases from J, with 10 bases in between. CDR3 sequence: CASSIGVRRSYNEQFF. CDR3 sequence (DNA): TGTGCCAGTAGTATAGGGGTAAGGCGCTCCTACAATGAGCAGTTCTTC.

The chain uses TRBV19 and TRBJ1-1, with TRBD1 identical over 11 bases. The V and J ends lost 4 bases and 4 bases, in that order; junction bases with no gene match: 8. CDR3 length: 16 residues. Germline CDR1 is LNHDA and CDR2 is SQIVND (reference sequence). In DNA form, the CDR3 reads TGTGCCAGTAGTACGCCCGGACAGGGGGCCATCACTGAAGCTTTCTTT. Translation: CASSTPGQGAITEAFF.

The chain links TRBV7-7 to TRBJ2-3; a weak D match, TRBD2 (6 bases). The germline V and J ends were trimmed by 1 base and 2 bases, with 13 bases remaining between them. Looked up from germline, CDR1 is SSHAT and CDR2 is FNYEAQ (reference sequence). The CDR3 is 16 amino acids. The CDR3 here is CASSLGVAASTDTQYF. The CDR3 DNA follows: TGTGCCAGCAGCTTAGGGGTAGCGGCCTCCACAGATACGCAGTATTTT.

The chain is built from TRBV6-5 and TRBJ1-5; D is possibly TRBD1 (6 bases). Trimming removed 5 bases from V and 3 bases from J, with 8 bases in between. The CDR3 covers 13 residues. Per germline, CDR1 MNHEY and CDR2 SVGAGI. Written as DNA, the CDR3 is TGTGCCAGCAGTCAGGGGTACAATCAGCCCCAGCATTTT. Protein sequence: CASSQGYNQPQHF.

This sequence joins TRBV2 and TRBJ1-6, with D uncertain. Trimming stripped 6 bases from V and 2 bases from J, with 8 bases between. Looked up from germline, CDR1 is SNHLY and CDR2 is FYNNEI. This CDR3 is 14 amino acids long. In nucleotides, the CDR3 is TGTGCCAGCAGGACGGGGACCTATAATTCACCCCTCCACTTT. This gives the protein CASRTGTYNSPLHF.

The chain carries TRBV4-2 and TRBJ1-4; D is uncertain. V was pared by 1 base and J by 8 bases, with 14 bases between. The CDR3 runs 15 residues. Germline-derived CDR1 and CDR2 are LGHNA and YNFKEQ. The CDR3 spells CASSQVAGVEEKLFF. In DNA, the CDR3 is TGTGCCAGCAGCCAAGTTGCCGGCGTTGAGGAAAAACTGTTTTTT.

The CDR3 spells CASSLWDRGGYQPQHF. CDR3 bases: TGTGCCAGCAGCTTATGGGACAGGGGGGGTTATCAGCCCCAGCATTTT. This chain uses TRBV7-2 with TRBJ1-5, with TRBD1 matching over 11 bases. The CDR3 is 16 residues long. Germline CDR1 is SGHTA and CDR2 is FQGNSA. The J segment lost 5 bases and the V segment lost 2 bases, leaving 5 bases of the junction unmatched.

The V and J genes are TRBV2 and TRBJ2-7, with D uncertain. Per germline, CDR1 SNHLY and CDR2 FYNNEI. Between the trimmed V and J ends, which lost 7 bases and 5 bases, there was a span of 18 bases. The CDR3 has 14 amino acids. In DNA, the CDR3 is TGTGCCAGCACCCCGTGGCAGTCCGTTCACGAGCAGTACTTC. Its protein product is CASTPWQSVHEQYF.

The chain links TRBV6-5 to TRBJ1-2; 7 bases match TRBD1. Germline assignment: CDR1 MNHEY and CDR2 SVGAGI. V lost 2 bases, J lost 4 bases, and 7 bases stayed unmatched. This CDR3 contains 15 residues. CDR3 sequence (DNA): TGTGCCAGCAGTTACGTAGGACAGGCGGGCTATGGCTACACCTTC. Amino acids: CASSYVGQAGYGYTF.

This chain links TRBV5-4 with TRBJ1-6, with D hard to call. Germline lookup yields CDR1 SGHNT and CDR2 YYREEE (reference sequence). This CDR3 has 13 amino acids. The germline V and J ends were trimmed by 0 bases and 9 bases, with 7 bases remaining between them. The CDR3 DNA reads as TGTGCCAGCAGCTTGGACCCGGGTTCACCCCTCCACTTT. Protein product: CASSLDPGSPLHF. Using reference TRBV5-4 and TRBJ1-6 for the parts outside the CDR3, the full variable domain is ETGVTQSPTHLIKTRGQQVTLRCSSQSGHNTVSWYQQALGQGPQFIFQYYREEENGRGNFPPRFSGLQFPNYSSELNVNALELDDSALYLCASSLDPGSPLHFGNGTRLTVT.

The chain is built from TRBV2 and TRBJ2-3; TRBD1 might be the D (5 bases). With 2 bases removed from V and 0 bases from J, the gap between germline ends came to 9 bases. CDR1 SNHLY and CDR2 FYNNEI come from the germline V gene. This CDR3 is 15 amino acids long. CDR3 sequence reads: CASSEWGQSTDTQYF. The CDR3 bases are TGTGCCAGCAGTGAATGGGGCCAGAGCACAGATACGCAGTATTTT.

The chain has TRBV27 and TRBJ2-7; D tentatively reads TRBD1 or TRBD2 (5 bases each). This CDR3 contains 15 residues. The ends were cut back, 5 bases at V and 3 bases at J, with 17 bases in the middle. Germline CDR1 MNHEY, CDR2 SMNVEV (reference sequence). The CDR3 here is CASSPRQTSGYEQYF. The CDR3 DNA reads TGTGCCAGCAGTCCCCGACAGACCAGCGGCTACGAGCAGTACTTC.

This chain links TRBV7-9 with TRBJ1-1; the match to TRBD1 covers 8 bases. The CDR3 contains 13 residues. The trim removed 5 bases at V and 4 bases at J, leaving 3 bases unmatched. From germline, CDR1 is SEHNR and CDR2 FQNEAQ (reference sequence). CDR3 sequence: CASSRQGITEAFF. CDR3 in DNA: TGTGCCAGCAGCAGACAGGGGATCACTGAAGCTTTCTTT.

The CDR3 region has the DNA TGCAGTGCTTTGATTAACAATGAGCAGTTCTTC. Encoded protein: CSALINNEQFF. The chain is built from TRBV20-1 and TRBJ2-1; D unresolved. V was cut by 5 bases and J by 5 bases, with 7 bases left in between. Germline V CDR1 and CDR2: DFQATT, SNEGSKA (reference sequence). The CDR3 is made up of 11 amino acids.

This clone was detected once. The gene calls are TRBV4-1 and TRBJ2-5; D perhaps matches TRBD2 (5 bases). The end of the DNA fits TRBJ2-7 better, so the J call may be wrong. CDR3 length equals 17 residues. The germline V gene has CDR1 MGHRA and CDR2 YSYEKL. The CDR3 nucleotides are TGCGCCAGCAGCCAAGAACCCCCCGGGCACGGGGCCTACGAGCAGTACTTC. Translating it yields CASSQEPPGHGAYEQYF.

The gene calls are TRBV7-9 and TRBJ1-2; D gene ambiguous. This CDR3 region has 16 residues. Germline loops: CDR1 SEHNR, CDR2 FQNEAQ (reference sequence). Trimming cost V 2 bases and J 8 bases, with 21 bases left between them. CDR3: CASSLMQNTPLSGYTF. The CDR3 bases are TGTGCCAGCAGCTTAATGCAGAATACCCCTCTATCCGGCTACACCTTC. Full variable domain (missing parts from reference TRBV7-9 and TRBJ1-2): DTGVSQNPRHKITKRGQNVTFRCDPISEHNRLYWYRQTLGQGPEFLTYFQNEAQLEKSRLLSDRFSAERPKGSFSTLEIQRTEQGDSAMYLCASSLMQNTPLSGYTFGSGTRLTVV.

This chain uses TRBV7-2 with TRBJ2-6; 7 bases agree with TRBD2. The ends lost 4 bases at V and 2 bases at J; junction bases unmatched: 2. This CDR3 has 15 residues. Germline values: CDR1 SGHTA, CDR2 FQGNSA. The CDR3, as DNA: TGTGCCAGCAGCTCTGGGGGGGCTGGGGCCAACGTCCTGACTTTC. It is translated as CASSSGGAGANVLTF.